Listed below are T cell receptor beta chains from one sample, sequenced in a study of T cell responses to AZD1222 COVID-19 vaccine. Measured with immunoSEQ multiplex PCR; TCRdb has only the in-frame clones, and not every one. The data contain some 110,000 clones, roughly 92% of them singletons. This specimen consisted of peripheral blood, obtained on day 0 of AZD1222 vaccination. These receptors all stem from an adult in good health. CDR3s include the opening cysteine and the closing phenylalanine or tryptophan. The D gene is left open where the match is weak. Where a row states a size, it is once, few, many or the class of an expanded clone; other rows omit it.

14,NA,TRBJ1-2,TRBV7-2,NA,CASSLNRESYGYTF,TGTGCCAGCAGCTTAAACAGGGAGAGCTATGGCTACACCTTC
12,NA,TRBJ2-1,TRBV7-9,NA,CASSLGGREQFF,TGTGCCAGCAGCTTAGGTGGACGTGAGCAGTTCTTC
14,few,TRBJ2-5,TRBV2,NA,CASSTASTLETQYF,TGTGCCAGCAGCACGGCCAGTACGCTGGAGACCCAGTACTTC
13,once,TRBJ1-2,TRBV2,TRBD1,CASSGTGGYGYTF,TGTGCCAGCAGTGGGACAGGGGGCTACGGCTACACCTTC
16,NA,TRBJ1-2,TRBV20-1,NA,CSASAEQTRDFYGYTF,TGCAGTGCTAGTGCCGAGCAGACCAGGGATTTCTATGGCTACACCTTC
15,NA,TRBJ1-1,TRBV7-9,NA,CASTARWGSGTEAFF,TGTGCCAGCACCGCACGCTGGGGAAGCGGCACTGAAGCTTTCTTT
15,NA,TRBJ2-7,TRBV9,NA,CASSVDSGFLYEQYF,TGTGCCAGCAGCGTAGACTCCGGGTTTCTCTACGAGCAGTACTTC
15,NA,TRBJ2-1,TRBV30,TRBD2,CAWIAGGGPYNEQFF,TGTGCCTGGATAGCGGGGGGTGGCCCCTACAATGAGCAGTTCTTC
18,NA,TRBJ1-1,TRBV9,NA,CASSVAPLETVSYTEAFF,TGTGCCAGCAGCGTAGCCCCCTTAGAGACAGTCTCCTACACTGAAGCTTTCTTT
13,NA,TRBJ1-1,TRBV12-3/TRBV12-4,NA,CASKPGMTLEAFF,TGTGCCAGCAAACCGGGTATGACACTTGAAGCTTTCTTT
17,NA,TRBJ2-1,TRBV11-2,TRBD2,CASSPTSGRGPYNEQFF,TGTGCCAGCAGCCCGACTAGCGGGAGGGGACCATACAATGAGCAGTTCTTC
15,NA,TRBJ1-6,TRBV4-1,NA,CASSQVLVGNSPLHF,TGCGCCAGCAGCCAAGTCCTGGTCGGGAATTCACCCCTCCACTTT
17,NA,TRBJ2-3,TRBV2,NA,CASSHGASGWGTDTQYF,TGTGCCAGCAGTCACGGGGCCTCCGGGTGGGGCACAGATACGCAGTATTTT
13,NA,TRBJ1-2,TRBV4-3,NA,CASSHGTNYGYTF,TGCGCCAGCAGCCACGGGACAAACTATGGCTACACCTTC
13,once,TRBJ1-1,TRBV12-3/TRBV12-4,NA,CASSWGQDTEAFF,TGTGCCAGCAGTTGGGGTCAGGACACTGAAGCTTTCTTT
16,once,TRBJ1-4,TRBV19,NA,CASSIDGGATNEKLFF,TGTGCCAGTAGTATAGATGGAGGAGCAACTAATGAAAAACTGTTTTTT
13,NA,TRBJ1-5,TRBV30,NA,CAWTPGGDQPQHF,TGTGCCTGGACCCCGGGAGGGGATCAGCCCCAGCATTTT
13,NA,TRBJ2-2,TRBV30,NA,CAWNGQNTGELFF,TGTGCCTGGAACGGGCAGAACACCGGGGAGCTGTTTTTT
18,once,TRBJ2-6,TRBV5-1,TRBD1,CASSSPQGLASGANVLTF,TGCGCCAGCAGCTCCCCACAGGGGTTGGCTTCTGGGGCCAACGTCCTGACTTTC
14,NA,TRBJ2-3,TRBV27,NA,CASSWAGAADTQYF,TGTGCCAGCAGTTGGGCGGGGGCAGCAGATACGCAGTATTTT